The subject of this entry is one TCR beta chain. Recruits, aged roughly 18 to 100 years, lived in 25 or so US areas. Participants were placed into cohorts based on the clinical history they reported. This entry belongs to a study of blood T cell repertoires in COVID-19. As handled by the study authors: Estimates of nucleated cell counts were drawn from the amplification of reference gene primers. Profiling relied on immunoSEQ multiplex PCR, and the TCRdb table lists in-frame clones only, not all of them. V, J and clone size are taken as reported in that table, and D and trimming were inferred from the DNA itself. The table includes around 200,000 clones, roughly 88% detected once. CDR3 length equals 16 residues. CDR1 is LGHDT, CDR2 YNNKEL, per germline (reference sequence). Trimming left V 1 base short and J 2 bases short, with 14 bases between.

The chain links TRBV3-1 (or the pseudogene TRBV3-2) to TRBJ1-2; D might be TRBD1 (5 bases). Sequenced input: PBMCs or T cells enriched from blood (not recorded which). The receptor was derived from a woman aged 40 to 50 with acute COVID-19. The CDR3 DNA reads TGTGCCAGCAGCCAAGCGGAAGCAGGGAAAAACTATGGCTACACCTTC. It yields the protein CASSQAEAGKNYGYTF.